What follows are 13 T cell receptor beta chains derived from one specimen sequenced in a study of blood T cell repertoires in COVID-19. Profiled with immunoSEQ multiplex PCR; TCRdb holds only in-frame clones, not every one. The repertoire holds over 300,000 clones, with under 90% as singletons. Sequencing used PBMCs or T cells enriched from blood (not recorded which). All receptors derive from a woman between 18 and 30 years old who had recovered from COVID-19.

The CDR3 DNA reads TGTGCCAGCACCCTCAGGGCTATGGGGAATCAGCCCCAGCATTTT. It is translated as CASTLRAMGNQPQHF. The rearrangement uses TRBV28 and TRBJ1-5; D possibly corresponds to TRBD1 (5 bases). V was shortened by 7 bases and J by 4 bases, with 17 bases between the two germline ends. Per germline, CDR1 MDHEN and CDR2 SYDVKM. CDR3 size: 15 residues.

This rearrangement joins TRBV2 to TRBJ1-1; D ambiguous. Germline V gene sequence: CDR1 SNHLY, CDR2 FYNNEI. The CDR3 runs to 11 residues. The V gene lost 6 bases and the J gene lost 7 bases, with 9 bases spanning the gap. The CDR3: CASRQEVEAFF. DNA of the CDR3: TGTGCCAGCAGGCAGGAGGTTGAAGCTTTCTTT.

The V gene is TRBV28, the J gene TRBJ1-3; D gene uncertain. CDR3 length equals 15 residues. Trimming stripped 3 bases from V and 6 bases from J, with 15 bases between. Germline lookup yields CDR1 MDHEN and CDR2 SYDVKM. CDR3 coding DNA: TGTGCCAGCAGTTTCCCTTTGGGCTATCTAAACACCATATATTTT. Translating gives CASSFPLGYLNTIYF.

V gene TRBV3-1 (or the pseudogene TRBV3-2) combines with J gene TRBJ1-1; possibly TRBD1 for D (5 bases). This CDR3 has 14 residues. The germline V gene encodes CDR1 LGHDT and CDR2 YNNKEL (reference sequence). Trimming left V 0 bases short and J 5 bases short, with 10 bases between. CDR3 nucleotides: TGTGCCAGCAGCCAAGACGGGGAGGGGACTGAAGCTTTCTTT. This sequence encodes CASSQDGEGTEAFF.

The chain is built from TRBV2 and TRBJ1-5; D is ambiguous. The germline CDR1 and CDR2 sequences are SNHLY and FYNNEI. The ends were cut back, 7 bases at V and 4 bases at J, with 14 bases in the middle. The CDR3 runs 14 residues. CDR3 sequence reads: CASNRVGGNQPQHF. CDR3 in DNA: TGTGCCAGCAATCGAGTTGGAGGGAATCAGCCCCAGCATTTT.

The chain recombines TRBV7-9 with TRBJ2-1; TRBD2 agrees at 9 bases. The length of the CDR3 is 17 residues. Germline CDR1 reads SEHNR; CDR2 reads FQNEAQ (reference sequence). V gave up 5 bases and J gave up 8 bases; unmatched junction bases: 16. The CDR3 loop reads CASSPHTPAGGTYEQFF. The DNA for the CDR3 is TGTGCCAGCAGCCCACATACCCCAGCGGGGGGTACGTATGAGCAGTTCTTC. Full variable domain (remainder filled in from reference TRBV7-9 and TRBJ2-1): DTGVSQNPRHKITKRGQNVTFRCDPISEHNRLYWYRQTLGQGPEFLTYFQNEAQLEKSRLLSDRFSAERPKGSFSTLEIQRTEQGDSAMYLCASSPHTPAGGTYEQFFGPGTRLTVL.

This rearrangement joins TRBV5-4 to TRBJ2-2, with 12 bases lining up with TRBD2. Trimming at V came to 0 bases and at J to 6 bases, leaving 3 bases not matched to a gene. This CDR3 spans 16 amino acids. Germline V gene lookup returns CDR1 SGHNT and CDR2 YYREEE (reference sequence). CDR3 in DNA: TGTGCCAGCAGCTTGGCTAGCGGGAGGGCCGCCGGGGAGCTGTTTTTT. Translation gives CASSLASGRAAGELFF.

This chain joins TRBV10-3 and TRBJ2-2; TRBD2 matches 7 bases. The V gene's germline CDR1 is ENHRY and CDR2 SYGVKD. The length of the CDR3 is 18 residues. Trimming took 11 bases from V and 3 from J; bases not matched to a gene: 21. The CDR3 DNA is TGTGCCGTCTGGGCGACCGGAGGAGAGCGGGGACACACCGGGGAGCTGTTTTTT. Protein sequence: CAVWATGGERGHTGELFF.

The chain joins TRBV14 to TRBJ2-5; no reliable D call. V lost 1 base, J lost 1 base, and 4 bases lay in between. Germline-derived CDR1 and CDR2 are SGHDN and FVKESK. This CDR3 has 13 amino acids. The CDR3 region has the DNA TGTGCCAGCAGCCAAGGGGCCCAAGAGACCCAGTACTTC. Encoded protein: CASSQGAQETQYF.

V and J are TRBV19 and TRBJ2-3, with 9 positions matching TRBD1. Germline V CDR1 and CDR2: LNHDA, SQIVND (reference sequence). V lost 2 bases and J lost 4; bases outside the gene matches: 4. The CDR3 is made up of 15 amino acids. The CDR3: CASSIPGQGSDTQYF. As DNA, the CDR3 is TGTGCCAGTAGTATACCGGGACAGGGATCAGATACGCAGTATTTT.

The chain has TRBV28 and TRBJ2-7; D call uncertain. There are 14 residues in the CDR3. Between the trimmed V and J ends, which lost 10 bases and 1 base, there was a span of 17 bases. The germline V gene encodes CDR1 MDHEN and CDR2 SYDVKM. CDR3 DNA sequence: TGTGCCACCAGAAGTCCAGGTTCTTCCTACGAGCAGTACTTC. Protein sequence: CATRSPGSSYEQYF.

This sequence joins TRBV3-1 (or the pseudogene TRBV3-2) and TRBJ2-1, with 9 positions matching TRBD2. Germline loops: CDR1 LGHDT, CDR2 YNNKEL (reference sequence). The V segment lost 4 bases and the J segment 3 bases; nucleotides outside the gene matches: 7. The CDR3 contains 16 residues. Here the CDR3 DNA reads TGTGCCAGCAGCCCCTATCTAGCGGGGCTCTACAATGAGCAGTTCTTC. Residues: CASSPYLAGLYNEQFF.

The V gene is TRBV19, the J gene TRBJ1-3, with 7 bases lining up with TRBD1. This CDR3 is built from 16 residues. The germline gives CDR1 LNHDA, CDR2 SQIVND (reference sequence). V gave up 3 bases and J gave up 2 bases; unmatched junction bases: 7. The CDR3 coding sequence is TGTGCCAGTAGTATTACGGAGGGGGCGGCTGGAAACACCATATATTTT. This codes for CASSITEGAAGNTIYF.